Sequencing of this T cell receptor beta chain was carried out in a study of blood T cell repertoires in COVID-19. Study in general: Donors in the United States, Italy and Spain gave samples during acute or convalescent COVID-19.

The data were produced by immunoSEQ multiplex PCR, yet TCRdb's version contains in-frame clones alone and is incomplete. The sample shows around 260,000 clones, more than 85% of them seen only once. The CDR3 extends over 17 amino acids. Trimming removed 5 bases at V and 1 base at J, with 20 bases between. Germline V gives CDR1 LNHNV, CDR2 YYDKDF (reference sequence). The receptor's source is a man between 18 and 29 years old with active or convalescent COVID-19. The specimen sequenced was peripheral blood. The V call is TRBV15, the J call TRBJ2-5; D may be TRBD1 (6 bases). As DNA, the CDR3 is TGTGCCACCAGCTCGGGATTCACAGGGTTCCTCCAAGAGACCCAGTACTTC. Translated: CATSSGFTGFLQETQYF.